Listed below are T cell receptor beta chains from one sample, sequenced in a study of blood T cell repertoires in COVID-19. Libraries were prepared by immunoSEQ multiplex PCR; TCRdb keeps only in-frame clonotypes and omits some of them. The sample includes over 65,000 clones, roughly 90% of them seen just once. Sequenced input: peripheral blood. These receptors all stem from a human donor in a cohort sampled during active COVID-19. CDR3s include the opening cysteine and the closing phenylalanine or tryptophan. Fields, in order: V gene, clone size, J gene, D gene, CDR3 protein, CDR3 DNA. A D gene is named only where the DNA matches it firmly. Size is stated for part of the rows, as once, few or many counts, or as a class when the clone is expanded.

TRBV11-3	.	TRBJ1-3	TRBD1	CASSLTSGQGSGNTIYF	TGTGCCAGCAGCTTAACGTCAGGACAGGGCTCGGGAAACACCATATATTTT
TRBV5-6	.	TRBJ2-7	.	CASSLGQPSYEQYF	TGTGCCAGCAGCCTCGGACAGCCCTCCTACGAGCAGTACTTC
TRBV3-1/TRBV3-2	.	TRBJ2-7	TRBD2	CASSPGLAGAYEQYF	TGTGCCAGCAGTCCGGGACTAGCGGGGGCCTACGAGCAGTACTTC
TRBV5-1	few	TRBJ2-7	TRBD1	CASSIYRDRVHEQYF	TGCGCCAGCAGCATTTACCGGGACAGGGTCCACGAGCAGTACTTC
TRBV6-5	.	TRBJ2-7	TRBD2	CASSFLAGGFSYEQYF	TGTGCCAGCAGTTTTCTAGCGGGGGGGTTCTCCTACGAGCAGTACTTC
TRBV18	once	TRBJ1-5	.	CASSTLQGRNQPQHF	TGTGCCAGCTCAACACTACAGGGAAGGAATCAGCCCCAGCATTTT
TRBV5-1	.	TRBJ2-2	.	CASRVQATNTGELFF	TGCGCCAGCAGAGTGCAGGCGACGAACACCGGGGAGCTGTTTTTT
TRBV27	.	TRBJ2-1	.	CASSLQTEYNEQFF	TGTGCCAGCAGTCTACAGACAGAATACAATGAGCAGTTCTTC
TRBV28	.	TRBJ2-1	TRBD1	CASRTGFGYNEQFF	TGTGCCAGCAGGACAGGGTTCGGCTACAATGAGCAGTTCTTC
TRBV15	.	TRBJ1-4	.	CATSRGRGEKLFF	TGTGCCACCAGCAGGGGGCGAGGTGAAAAACTGTTTTTT
TRBV4-1	.	TRBJ1-2	TRBD1	CASSQETGAYLF	TGCGCCAGCAGCCAAGAGACAGGGGCCTATCTCTTC
TRBV2	.	TRBJ1-3	.	CASSVTGPGSGNTIYF	TGTGCCAGCAGTGTAACAGGGCCTGGTTCTGGAAACACCATATATTTT
TRBV21-1	.	TRBJ1-1	.	CASSKETGDTEAFF	TGTGCCAGCAGCAAAGAGACAGGGGACACTGAAGCTTTCTTT
TRBV27	.	TRBJ1-6	TRBD1	CASSPDRATSPLHF	TGTGCCAGCAGTCCAGACAGGGCAACTTCACCCCTCCACTTT
TRBV5-6	.	TRBJ1-5	.	CASLNRPPGNQPQHF	TGTGCCAGCTTAAACAGGCCCCCGGGCAATCAGCCCCAGCATTTT
TRBV2	.	TRBJ1-5	.	CASSADSNNQPQHF	TGTGCCAGCAGTGCGGACAGCAACAATCAGCCCCAGCATTTT
TRBV4-3	.	TRBJ2-1	.	CASSQDGGPGREQFF	TGCGCCAGCAGCCAAGATGGGGGCCCCGGACGGGAGCAGTTCTTC
TRBV5-4	.	TRBJ2-7	.	CASSFTGPGEEQYF	TGTGCCAGCAGCTTTACTGGCCCAGGGGAAGAGCAGTACTTC
TRBV5-1	.	TRBJ2-1	TRBD2	CASSQAGASYNEQFF	TGCGCCAGCAGCCAAGCGGGGGCAAGTTACAATGAGCAGTTCTTC
TRBV27	.	TRBJ1-4	.	CASRGASEKLFF	TGTGCCAGCAGGGGGGCCTCGGAAAAACTGTTTTTT
TRBV6-5	.	TRBJ1-5	.	CASSSRDRGVQPQHF	TGTGCCAGCAGTTCCCGGGACCGCGGGGTTCAGCCCCAGCATTTT
TRBV3-1/TRBV3-2	.	TRBJ1-2	.	CASSQDEGIYGYTF	TGTGCCAGCAGCCAAGACGAGGGAATCTATGGCTACACCTTC
TRBV9	.	TRBJ2-1	.	CASSPRTGIVYNEQFF	TGTGCCAGCAGCCCCAGGACGGGGATCGTGTACAATGAGCAGTTCTTC
TRBV7-2	.	TRBJ2-2	TRBD2	CASSRRTSGGTGSGELFF	TGTGCCAGCAGCCGGAGGACTAGCGGGGGGACGGGGAGCGGGGAGCTGTTTTTT
TRBV6-5	.	TRBJ2-2	TRBD1	CASRTGTGKTGELFF	TGTGCCAGCAGGACCGGGACAGGGAAAACCGGGGAGCTGTTTTTT
TRBV7-2	.	TRBJ2-5	TRBD2	CASSLGLAGGWWSKTQYF	TGTGCCAGCAGCTTAGGACTAGCGGGGGGATGGTGGTCGAAGACCCAGTACTTC
TRBV7-8	.	TRBJ2-3	.	CASSLGLGGSTDTQYF	TGTGCCAGCAGCTTAGGTCTCGGGGGTTCCACAGATACGCAGTATTTT
TRBV7-2	.	TRBJ1-1	.	CASSSSGLQNTEAFF	TGTGCCAGCAGCTCCTCGGGACTCCAGAACACTGAAGCTTTCTTT
TRBV19	.	TRBJ1-2	.	CASSIEVRQADYGYTF	TGTGCCAGTAGTATAGAAGTGAGACAGGCGGACTATGGCTACACCTTC
TRBV5-1	once	TRBJ1-2	TRBD1	CASSSGTGDYGYTF	TGCGCCAGCAGCAGCGGGACAGGGGACTATGGCTACACCTTC
TRBV5-6	once	TRBJ2-2	.	CASKQGRGADTGELFF	TGTGCCAGCAAACAAGGACGGGGGGCCGACACCGGGGAGCTGTTTTTT
TRBV13	.	TRBJ1-4	.	CASSLWGEGATNEKLFF	TGTGCCAGCAGCTTATGGGGGGAAGGTGCAACTAATGAAAAACTGTTTTTT
TRBV29-1	.	TRBJ1-2	TRBD1	CSVSRGTGDYGYTF	TGCAGCGTCTCAAGAGGGACAGGGGACTATGGCTACACCTTC
TRBV6-5	.	TRBJ1-3	.	CASSQALISGNTIYF	TGTGCCAGCAGCCAGGCCCTGATCTCTGGAAACACCATATATTTT
TRBV4-2	.	TRBJ1-2	TRBD1	CASSLQGAFRGYTF	TGTGCCAGCAGCCTACAGGGGGCGTTTAGGGGCTACACCTTC
TRBV6-5	.	TRBJ1-2	TRBD1	CASRRSQGGGYTF	TGTGCCAGCAGGAGGTCTCAGGGGGGAGGCTACACCTTC
TRBV21-1	.	TRBJ1-4	.	CASSGPRGGEEKLFF	TGTGCCAGCAGCGGGCCCCGGGGGGGGGAGGAAAAACTGTTTTTT
TRBV3-1/TRBV3-2	.	TRBJ2-7	.	CASSLYFGSQQYF	TGTGCCAGCAGCCTGTACTTTGGGAGTCAGCAGTACTTC
TRBV6-6	.	TRBJ2-3	TRBD1	CASSSTDRGQYF	TGTGCCAGCAGTTCCACGGACAGGGGACAGTATTTT
TRBV7-8	.	TRBJ2-7	TRBD1	CASSSRTGVHEQYF	TGTGCCAGCAGTTCCCGGACAGGGGTCCACGAGCAGTACTTC
TRBV21-1	.	TRBJ2-5	.	CASSKWDRAVTLFSQETQYF	TGTGCCAGCAGCAAATGGGACAGGGCGGTCACTTTGTTCTCTCAAGAGACCCAGTACTTC